This T cell receptor beta chain comes out of a study of T cell repertoires in cytomegalovirus infection. Whole-study context: Well-studied HLA-B-restricted epitopes and recently identified HLA-C-restricted epitopes of CMV were both used in the study. Study results and limitations: Accumulated public TCR beta family frequency recognized individuals carrying CMV together with the relevant HLA.

As concerns this clonotype: Its antigen is undetermined.

TCRdb reprocessed the reads via MiXCR and lists one record per CDR3 protein. The sample records about 470,000 distinct CDR3 sequences, 40% to 50% being singletons. Germline trimming cut 6 bases from V and 8 bases from J; bases unmatched to any gene: 6. This CDR3 region has 13 residues. Germline loops: CDR1 MNHEY, CDR2 SMNVEV (reference sequence). Sequencing was performed on cultured PBMCs, taken from culture after CMV antigen stimulation. The genes are TRBV27 and TRBJ1-5; TRBD1 agrees at 8 bases. This TCR was sampled from a human donor in good health (CMV status not recorded). Some clones in this sample may be carry-over from other donors' samples. CDR3 DNA: TGTGCCAGCAGCACGACAGGGGAAGAGCCCCAGCATTTT. This gives the protein CASSTTGEEPQHF.